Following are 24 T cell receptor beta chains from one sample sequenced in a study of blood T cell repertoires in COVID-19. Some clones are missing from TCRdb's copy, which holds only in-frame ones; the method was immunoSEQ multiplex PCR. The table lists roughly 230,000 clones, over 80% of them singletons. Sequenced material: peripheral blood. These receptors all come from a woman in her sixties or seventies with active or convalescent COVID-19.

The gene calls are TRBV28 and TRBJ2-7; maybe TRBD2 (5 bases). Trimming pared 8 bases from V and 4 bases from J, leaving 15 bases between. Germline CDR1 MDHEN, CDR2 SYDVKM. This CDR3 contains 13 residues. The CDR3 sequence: CASRAWGEYEQYV. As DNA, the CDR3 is TGTGCCAGCCGGGCCTGGGGAGAATACGAGCAGTACGTC.

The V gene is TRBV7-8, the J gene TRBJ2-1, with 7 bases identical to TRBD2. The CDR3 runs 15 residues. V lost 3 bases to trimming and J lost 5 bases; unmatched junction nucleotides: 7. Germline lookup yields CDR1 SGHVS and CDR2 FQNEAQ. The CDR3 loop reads CASSFWNLADNEQFF. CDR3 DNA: TGTGCCAGCAGCTTTTGGAACCTAGCGGACAATGAGCAGTTCTTC. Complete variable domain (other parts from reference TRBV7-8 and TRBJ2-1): GAGVSQSPRYKVAKRGQDVALRCDPISGHVSLFWYQQALGQGPEFLTYFQNEAQLDKSGLPSDRFFAERPEGSVSTLKIQRTQQEDSAVYLCASSFWNLADNEQFFGPGTRLTVL.

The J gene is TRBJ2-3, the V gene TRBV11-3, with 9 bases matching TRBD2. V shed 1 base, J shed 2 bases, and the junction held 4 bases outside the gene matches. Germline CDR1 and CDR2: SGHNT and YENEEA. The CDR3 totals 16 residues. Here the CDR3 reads CASSLAAGGPTDTQYF. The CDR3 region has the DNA TGTGCCAGCAGCTTAGCGGCGGGAGGGCCCACAGATACGCAGTATTTT.

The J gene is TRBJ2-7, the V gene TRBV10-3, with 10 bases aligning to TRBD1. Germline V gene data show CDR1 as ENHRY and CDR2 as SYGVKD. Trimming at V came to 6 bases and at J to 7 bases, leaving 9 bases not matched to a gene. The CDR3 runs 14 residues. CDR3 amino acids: CAISRDRGIGEQYF. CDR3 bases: TGTGCCATCAGCCGGGACAGGGGAATTGGGGAGCAGTACTTC.

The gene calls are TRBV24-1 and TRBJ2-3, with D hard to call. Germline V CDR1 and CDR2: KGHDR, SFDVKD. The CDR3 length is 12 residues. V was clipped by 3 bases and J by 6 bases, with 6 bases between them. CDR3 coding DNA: TGTGCCACCAGTGATGAGAGGGATACGCAGTATTTT. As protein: CATSDERDTQYF.

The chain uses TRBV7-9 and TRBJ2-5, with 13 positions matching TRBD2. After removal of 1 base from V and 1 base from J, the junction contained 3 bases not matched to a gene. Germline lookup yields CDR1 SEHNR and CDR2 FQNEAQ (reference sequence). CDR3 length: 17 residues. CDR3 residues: CASSLVGLAGSQETQYF. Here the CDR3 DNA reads TGTGCCAGCAGCTTAGTGGGACTAGCGGGGTCCCAAGAGACCCAGTACTTC.

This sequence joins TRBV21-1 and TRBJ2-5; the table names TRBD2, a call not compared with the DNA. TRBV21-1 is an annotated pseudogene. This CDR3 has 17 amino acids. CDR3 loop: CASSKPPGSPIQETQYF. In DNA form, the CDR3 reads TGTGCCAGCAGCAAGCCTCCGGGATCACCCATCCAAGAGACCCAGTACTTC.

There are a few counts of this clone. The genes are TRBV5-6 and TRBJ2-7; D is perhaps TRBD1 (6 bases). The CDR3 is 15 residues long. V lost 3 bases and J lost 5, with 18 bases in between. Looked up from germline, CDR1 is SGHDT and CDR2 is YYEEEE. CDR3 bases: TGTGCCAGCAGCTCATCAGGGGCGGCTTGGAACGAGCAGTACGTC. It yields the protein CASSSSGAAWNEQYV.

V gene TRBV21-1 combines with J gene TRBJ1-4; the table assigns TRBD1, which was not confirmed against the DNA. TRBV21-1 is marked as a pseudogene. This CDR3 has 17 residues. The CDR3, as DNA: TGTGCCAGCAGCAAAAAGGTACAGTCCATTTGTTATGAAAAACTGTTTTTT. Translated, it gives CASSKKVQSICYEKLFF.

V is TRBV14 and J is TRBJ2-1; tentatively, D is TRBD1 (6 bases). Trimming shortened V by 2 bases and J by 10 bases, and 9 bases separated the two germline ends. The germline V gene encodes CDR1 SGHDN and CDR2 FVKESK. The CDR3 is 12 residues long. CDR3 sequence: CASSQSGTEQFF. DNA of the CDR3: TGTGCCAGCAGCCAATCTGGGACAGAGCAGTTCTTC.

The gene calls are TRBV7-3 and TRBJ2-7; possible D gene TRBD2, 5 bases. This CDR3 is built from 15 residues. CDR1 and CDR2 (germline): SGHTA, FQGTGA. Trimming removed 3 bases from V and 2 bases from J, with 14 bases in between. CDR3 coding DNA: TGTGCCAGCAGCTTGATAAGCGGAACCCCCTACGAGCAGTACTTC. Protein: CASSLISGTPYEQYF.

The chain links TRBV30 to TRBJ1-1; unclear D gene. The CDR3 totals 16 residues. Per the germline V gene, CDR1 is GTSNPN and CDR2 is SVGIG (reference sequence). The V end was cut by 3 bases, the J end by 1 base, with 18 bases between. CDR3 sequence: CAWRLRGRASNTEAFF. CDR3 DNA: TGTGCCTGGAGGCTCCGAGGGCGGGCATCGAACACTGAAGCTTTCTTT.

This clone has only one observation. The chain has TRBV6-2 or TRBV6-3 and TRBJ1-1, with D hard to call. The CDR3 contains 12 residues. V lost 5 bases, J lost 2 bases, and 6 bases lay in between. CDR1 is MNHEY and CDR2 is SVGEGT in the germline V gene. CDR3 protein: CASSPFNTEAFF. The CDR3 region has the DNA TGTGCCAGCAGTCCCTTCAACACTGAAGCTTTCTTT.

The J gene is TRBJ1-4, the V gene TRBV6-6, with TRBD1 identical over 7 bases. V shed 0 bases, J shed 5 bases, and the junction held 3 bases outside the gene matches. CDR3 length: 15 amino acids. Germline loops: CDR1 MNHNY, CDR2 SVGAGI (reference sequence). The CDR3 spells CASSYSGQTNEKLFF. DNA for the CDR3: TGTGCCAGCAGTTACTCGGGACAGACGAATGAAAAACTGTTTTTT.

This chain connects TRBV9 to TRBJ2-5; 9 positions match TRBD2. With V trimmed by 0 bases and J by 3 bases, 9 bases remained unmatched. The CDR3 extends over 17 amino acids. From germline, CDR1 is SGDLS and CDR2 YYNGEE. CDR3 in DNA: TGTGCCAGCAGCGTAGCCCCCTCGACTAGCGGTGAAGAGACCCAGTACTTC. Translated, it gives CASSVAPSTSGEETQYF. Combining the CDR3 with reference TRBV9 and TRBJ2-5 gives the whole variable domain DSGVTQTPKHLITATGQRVTLRCSPRSGDLSVYWYQQSLDQGLQFLIQYYNGEERAKGNILERFSAQQFPDLHSELNLSSLELGDSALYFCASSVAPSTSGEETQYFGPGTRLLVL.

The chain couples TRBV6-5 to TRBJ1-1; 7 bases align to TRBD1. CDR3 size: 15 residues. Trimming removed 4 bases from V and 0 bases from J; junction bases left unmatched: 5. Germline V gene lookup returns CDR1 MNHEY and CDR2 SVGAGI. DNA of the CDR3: TGTGCCAGCAGTTTAAGGGGGCTGGTGAACACTGAAGCTTTCTTT. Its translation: CASSLRGLVNTEAFF.

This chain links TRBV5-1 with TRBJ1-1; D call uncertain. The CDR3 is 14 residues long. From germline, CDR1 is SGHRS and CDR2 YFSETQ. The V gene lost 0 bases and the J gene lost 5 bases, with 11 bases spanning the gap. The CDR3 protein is CASSLENRWTEAFF. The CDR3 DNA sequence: TGCGCCAGCAGCTTGGAGAACCGGTGGACTGAAGCTTTCTTT.

CDR3 loop: CASSVSATLSSPGEQYF. The CDR3 DNA follows: TGTGCCAGCAGCGTCAGCGCGACCCTCTCTTCGCCGGGGGAGCAGTACTTC. The rearrangement joins TRBV9 to TRBJ2-7; TRBD2 might be the D (5 bases). The V end lost 2 bases, the J end lost 7 bases, and 25 bases lay between the germline ends. Germline CDR1 is SGDLS and CDR2 is YYNGEE. This CDR3 has 17 amino acids.

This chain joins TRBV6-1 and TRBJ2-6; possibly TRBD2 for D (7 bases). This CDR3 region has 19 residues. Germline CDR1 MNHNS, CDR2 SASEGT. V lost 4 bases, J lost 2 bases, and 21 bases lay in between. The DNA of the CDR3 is TGTGCCAGCAGTGGGGTTTTGGGGGGGCGCGACGCTGGGGCCAACGTCCTGACTTTC. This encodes CASSGVLGGRDAGANVLTF.

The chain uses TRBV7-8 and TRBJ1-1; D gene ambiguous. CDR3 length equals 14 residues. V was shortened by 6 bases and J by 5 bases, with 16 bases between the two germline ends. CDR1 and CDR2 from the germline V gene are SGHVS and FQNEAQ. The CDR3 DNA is TGTGCCAGCAGGAGTAGCTGGGGAGGGACTGAAGCTTTCTTT. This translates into CASRSSWGGTEAFF.

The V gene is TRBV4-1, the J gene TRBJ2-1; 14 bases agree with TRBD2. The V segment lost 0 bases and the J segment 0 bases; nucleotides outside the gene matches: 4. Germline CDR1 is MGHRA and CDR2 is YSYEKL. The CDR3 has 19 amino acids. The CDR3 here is CASSQDPTSGRASYNEQFF. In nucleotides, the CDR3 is TGCGCCAGCAGCCAAGACCCGACTAGCGGGAGGGCCTCCTACAATGAGCAGTTCTTC.

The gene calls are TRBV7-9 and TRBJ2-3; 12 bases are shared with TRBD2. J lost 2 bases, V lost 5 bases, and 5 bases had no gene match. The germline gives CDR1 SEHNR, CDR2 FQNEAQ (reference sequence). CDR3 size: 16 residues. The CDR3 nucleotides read TGTGCCAGCAGCGAAGGACTAGCGGGGAACACAGATACGCAGTATTTT. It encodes CASSEGLAGNTDTQYF.

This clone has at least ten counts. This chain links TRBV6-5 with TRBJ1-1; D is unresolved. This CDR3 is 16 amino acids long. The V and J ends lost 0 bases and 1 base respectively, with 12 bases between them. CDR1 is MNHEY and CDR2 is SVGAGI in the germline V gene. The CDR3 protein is CASSYSQRWENTEAFF. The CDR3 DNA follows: TGTGCCAGCAGTTACTCCCAGCGGTGGGAGAACACTGAAGCTTTCTTT.

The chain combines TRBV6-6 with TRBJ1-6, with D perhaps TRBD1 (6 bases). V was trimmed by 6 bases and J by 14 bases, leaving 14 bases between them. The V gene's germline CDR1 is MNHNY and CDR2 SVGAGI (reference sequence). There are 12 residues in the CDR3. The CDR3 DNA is TGTGCCAGCAGCCAGACAGGTTGGTCCCTCCACTTT. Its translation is CASSQTGWSLHF.